This T cell receptor beta chain was observed in a study of cytomegalovirus exposure and HLA in healthy donors. Study-wide points: It has been reported that TCR beta sequences accurately predicted the HLA-A and HLA-B alleles of most subjects.

The CDR3 sequence is 14 residues long. PCR amplification relied on 60 Vbeta primers (plus 13 Jbeta primers). The assay was immunoSEQ multiplex PCR, and TCRdb's table has in-frame clones only and misses some. The repertoire holds under 200,000 clones, with more than 70% as singletons. In regard to this clone: Its antigen is currently unknown.

The source material was PBMCs. This chain joins TRBV12-1 and TRBJ1-4. TRBV12-1 corresponds to a pseudogene. The TCR originated in a boy aged 2 to 10 in good health and CMV-seronegative. The CDR3 here is CASTSGRSMKKGFF. CDR3 bases: TGTGCCAGCACCTCCGGGAGGTCCATGAAAAAAGGGTTTTTT.